The rows below give T cell receptor beta chains drawn from one sample of a study of CD8+ T cells in alopecia areata. Using immunoSEQ multiplex PCR, the repertoire was profiled, and TCRdb retains in-frame clones only, with some absent. The sample lists about 74,000 clones, 25% to 30% seen once, with approximately 15% in the top ten. The sequenced sample was CD8+ T cells sorted from blood, obtained at week 4, from a patient treated with tofacitinib. The source is a human donor with alopecia areata. CDR3s include the opening cysteine and the closing phenylalanine or tryptophan. A D gene is named only where the DNA matches it firmly. Only some rows state a clone size, as once, few, many or a class for expanded clones.

clone_size d_call j_call v_call cdr3_aa cdr3_nt
few TRBD1 TRBJ1-2 TRBV7-8 CASSGVRDRGVWLGGYTF TGTGCCAGCAGCGGAGTCCGGGACAGGGGAGTGTGGTTGGGAGGCTACACCTTC
- TRBD1 TRBJ1-1 TRBV6-5 CASSYTAGGNTEAFF TGTGCCAGCAGTTACACGGCAGGGGGGAACACTGAAGCTTTCTTT
- - TRBJ2-7 TRBV25-1 CASSAKGALIYEQYF TGTGCCAGCAGTGCAAAAGGGGCACTCATCTACGAGCAGTACTTC
- - TRBJ2-3 TRBV27 CASSFGGITDTQYF TGTGCCAGCAGTTTCGGGGGCATCACAGATACGCAGTATTTT
- - TRBJ2-5 TRBV6-5 CASSSPQETQYF TGTGCCAGCAGTTCACCTCAAGAGACCCAGTACTTC
few TRBD2 TRBJ2-1 TRBV9 CASSREGYNEQFF TGTGCCAGCAGTCGGGAGGGGTACAATGAGCAGTTCTTC
- - TRBJ2-3 TRBV2 CASSDTDTQYF TGTGCCAGCAGTGACACAGATACGCAGTATTTT
- - TRBJ2-3 TRBV5-6 CASSLNGRGADTQYF TGTGCCAGCAGCTTAAACGGGAGAGGGGCAGATACGCAGTATTTT
- - TRBJ1-1 TRBV5-1 CASSLPGANTEAFF TGCGCCAGCAGCTTGCCAGGGGCGAACACTGAAGCTTTCTTT
few - TRBJ2-7 TRBV29-1 CSARGERLEQYF TGCAGCGCGCGTGGGGAGCGACTCGAGCAGTACTTC
few - TRBJ2-7 TRBV15 CATSRGPDYEQYF TGTGCCACCAGCAGAGGACCGGACTACGAGCAGTACTTC
- TRBD2 TRBJ2-7 TRBV4-1 CASSQEELAGAYEQYF TGCGCCAGCAGCCAAGAAGAGCTAGCGGGGGCCTACGAGCAGTACTTC
few TRBD1 TRBJ1-1 TRBV29-1 CSVTTGWDTEAFF TGCAGCGTTACGACAGGGTGGGACACTGAAGCTTTCTTT
few - TRBJ2-3 TRBV28 CASRLTGTTDTQYF TGTGCCAGCAGGTTGACGGGGACCACAGATACGCAGTATTTT
- - TRBJ2-7 TRBV29-1 CSVEQGRSYEQYF TGCAGCGTTGAACAGGGACGGTCCTACGAGCAGTACTTC
- TRBD1 TRBJ2-2 TRBV7-6 CASSWTGDGGELFF TGTGCCAGCAGTTGGACAGGGGATGGCGGGGAGCTGTTTTTT
few TRBD1 TRBJ1-2 TRBV10-3 CATSPPTGYFYGYTF TGTGCCACCAGCCCCCCGACAGGGTACTTTTATGGCTACACCTTC
few - TRBJ2-1 TRBV30 CAWSEDSFEQFF TGTGCCTGGAGTGAGGACAGTTTTGAGCAGTTCTTC
few - TRBJ2-5 TRBV29-1 CSVVQGRMETQYF TGCAGCGTTGTACAGGGTAGGATGGAGACCCAGTACTTC
- - TRBJ2-5 TRBV11-1 CASSPFQRDISAETQYF TGTGCCAGCAGCCCATTCCAGCGGGACATATCCGCCGAGACCCAGTACTTC
- - TRBJ1-2 TRBV5-4 CASRRAGDGYTF TGTGCCAGCAGGCGGGCAGGGGATGGCTACACCTTC
- TRBD2 TRBJ2-2 TRBV6-1 CASSGGLAANTGELFF TGTGCCAGCAGTGGGGGACTAGCGGCCAACACCGGGGAGCTGTTTTTT
few - TRBJ2-3 TRBV19 CATFSRTDTQYF TGTGCCACCTTCAGCCGCACAGATACGCAGTATTTT
- - TRBJ2-1 TRBV27 CASSPPGNEQFF TGTGCCAGCTCACCCCCGGGGAACGAGCAGTTCTTC
many TRBD2 TRBJ2-3 TRBV18 CASSPPASGSITDTQYF TGTGCCAGCTCACCACCGGCTAGCGGGAGTATCACAGATACGCAGTATTTT
- - TRBJ1-3 TRBV4-3 CASSLGLAGNTIYF TGCGCCAGCAGCCTGGGACTGGCTGGAAACACCATATATTTT
- - TRBJ2-2 TRBV11-2 CASSWGGQGTLTGELFF TGTGCCAGCAGCTGGGGTGGGCAGGGGACCTTAACCGGGGAGCTGTTTTTT
- TRBD1 TRBJ2-7 TRBV27 CASSRTGATYEQYF TGTGCCAGCAGTCGGACAGGGGCCACCTACGAGCAGTACTTC
few - TRBJ1-3 TRBV23-1 CASSSCLSGNTIYF TGCGCCAGCAGTTCCTGTTTATCTGGAAACACCATATATTTT
- - TRBJ2-7 TRBV4-1 CASSRVGTSSYEQYF TGCGCCAGCAGCCGCGTGGGCACCTCCTCCTACGAGCAGTACTTC
- - TRBJ1-2 TRBV29-1 CSAGGEANYGYTF TGCAGCGCTGGGGGCGAAGCTAACTATGGCTACACCTTC
- TRBD2 TRBJ2-7 TRBV19 CASSSGLGTYEQYF TGTGCCAGTAGTTCCGGACTAGGGACCTACGAGCAGTACTTC
- - TRBJ1-5 TRBV7-2 CASSLGTPFNQPQHF TGTGCCAGCAGCTTAGGGACACCGTTTAATCAGCCCCAGCATTTT
- - TRBJ2-7 TRBV4-1 CASSQVVAVRGEQYF TGCGCCAGCAGCCAAGTTGTCGCAGTAAGAGGCGAGCAGTACTTC
- - TRBJ2-1 TRBV7-6 CASSLGDGNNEQFF TGTGCCAGCAGCTTAGGAGACGGAAACAATGAGCAGTTCTTC
few - TRBJ2-7 TRBV29-1 CSVPDSTPYEQYF TGCAGCGTTCCGGATTCGACCCCCTACGAGCAGTACTTC
few - TRBJ1-2 TRBV29-1 CSVEWESRGYGYTF TGCAGCGTTGAGTGGGAGAGTCGGGGGTATGGCTACACCTTC
- - TRBJ2-2 TRBV29-1 CSVTGGGRNTGELFF TGCAGCGTCACCGGGGGCGGAAGGAACACCGGGGAGCTGTTTTTT
many - TRBJ1-1 TRBV11-2 CASSYGRNEAFF TGTGCCAGCAGCTACGGACGGAATGAAGCTTTCTTT
- - TRBJ1-5 TRBV5-1 CASSLGGQGNQPQHF TGCGCCAGCAGCCTCGGGGGGCAGGGCAATCAGCCCCAGCATTTT
few - TRBJ1-1 TRBV29-1 CSGAGWDASTRITEAFF TGCAGCGGTGCAGGATGGGACGCCTCAACAAGGATCACTGAAGCTTTCTTT
- - TRBJ1-2 TRBV29-1 CSVEVGTGGYTF TGCAGCGTTGAGGTGGGGACCGGTGGCTACACCTTC
few TRBD1 TRBJ2-2 TRBV29-1 CSVPGQSSGELFF TGCAGCGTTCCGGGACAGTCTTCCGGGGAGCTGTTTTTT
- - TRBJ1-1 TRBV30 CAWMSGTEAFF TGTGCCTGGATGAGTGGGACTGAAGCTTTCTTT
- TRBD2 TRBJ2-7 TRBV30 CAWSGTREGEQYF TGTGCCTGGAGCGGGACTAGGGAAGGGGAGCAGTACTTC
- - TRBJ2-1 TRBV29-1 CSVEPPTYNEQFF TGCAGCGTTGAGCCTCCAACGTACAATGAGCAGTTCTTC
- - TRBJ2-5 TRBV7-8 CASSPLGYQETQYF TGTGCCAGCAGCCCTCTAGGCTACCAAGAGACCCAGTACTTC
few TRBD2 TRBJ2-7 TRBV13 CASSSSGSYEQYF TGTGCCAGCAGCTCTAGCGGGAGTTACGAGCAGTACTTC
few - TRBJ1-5 TRBV29-1 CSVGTGLNQPQHF TGCAGCGTTGGGACGGGACTAAATCAGCCCCAGCATTTT
few TRBD2 TRBJ2-7 TRBV7-8 CASSLVKREGNEQYF TGTGCCAGCAGCTTAGTAAAGCGGGAGGGCAACGAGCAGTACTTC
- TRBD1 TRBJ1-1 TRBV30 CAGRDSRTEAFF TGTGCCGGACGGGACAGTAGGACTGAAGCTTTCTTT
few - TRBJ2-7 TRBV6-5 CASSYVSGAPEQYF TGTGCCAGCAGTTACGTGTCGGGAGCCCCCGAGCAGTACTTC
- - TRBJ2-7 TRBV13 CASSEGATYEQYF TGTGCCAGCAGTGAAGGGGCAACCTACGAGCAGTACTTC